This TCR beta chain was found in a study of early T cells in non-severe SARS-CoV-2 infection. Unique molecular identifiers were affixed to single, distinct cDNA molecules. TCRdb re-analysed the 5' RACE reads in MiXCR, keeping a single row per CDR3 protein. Here the sample spans approximately 69,000 distinct CDR3 sequences, under 15% being singletons. This clonotype was seen ten or more times. CDR1 SGHVS and CDR2 FNYEAQ come from the germline V gene. The CDR3 contains 13 residues. Deletions cut 4 bases from V and 5 bases from J, with 11 bases between. This sequence was found in an adult who was a healthcare worker with PCR-confirmed SARS-CoV-2 infection or an uninfected control (not recorded which). The chain links TRBV7-6 to TRBJ2-5; no clear D. The specimen was whole blood, collected at baseline. CDR3 DNA sequence: TGTGCCAGCAGCTCCGCCTGGGTCGAGACCCAGTACTTC. Protein product: CASSSAWVETQYF. The variable domain in full, completed from reference TRBV7-6 and TRBJ2-5, reads GAGVSQSPRYKVTKRGQDVALRCDPISGHVSLYWYRQALGQGPEFLTYFNYEAQQDKSGLPNDRFSAERPEGSISTLTIQRTEQRDSAMYRCASSSAWVETQYFGPGTRLLVL.